The clone carrying this TCR beta chain was counted many times. RNA transcripts served as the template for amplifying TCR beta CDR3 regions. With the HTBI primer set, the TCR CDR3 went through a first round of RT-PCR. TCRdb analysed the multiplex PCR reads with MiXCR anew, one entry per CDR3 protein. This repertoire shows a few hundred thousand distinct CDR3 sequences, about 18% found once; its top ten account for 40%. This sample was included in a study of T cells in Graves' hyperthyroidism and ophthalmopathy. This CDR3 is 12 amino acids long. Germline V lookup: CDR1 SNHLY, CDR2 FYNNEI. V was pared by 6 bases and J by 5 bases, with 2 bases of the junction left unmatched.

The receptor was derived from a man between 18 and 29 years old with Graves' ophthalmopathy. The chain recombines TRBV2 with TRBJ2-5; 8 nucleotides match TRBD1. The specimen was blood. This chain's CDR3 is CASRAGGETQYF. The CDR3 bases are TGTGCCAGCAGGGCAGGGGGCGAGACCCAGTACTTC.